This paragraph reports one TCR beta chain. Antigen unknown. The source of the sample is a study of T-cell reconstitution after alpha-beta-depleted transplantation in children. Unique molecular identifiers featured in how the TCRbeta library was prepared. From the PCR reads, TCRdb called clonotypes with MiXCR, one entry per CDR3 protein. The table shows 98,000 or so distinct CDR3 sequences, with around 22% occurring only once. Study-wide points: As was reported, about two months after transplant, alpha-beta T cells came from several hundred expanded graft clones.

Germline CDR1 DFQATT, CDR2 SNEGSKA (reference sequence). There are 14 residues in the CDR3. The J segment lost 1 base and the V segment lost 6 bases, leaving 7 bases of the junction unmatched. Source: PBMCs, taken before TCRalphabeta/CD19-depleted stem cell transplant. The TCR comes from a boy younger than 10 with acute lymphoblastic leukemia, due to receive a stem cell transplant. This chain connects TRBV20-1 to TRBJ2-7; 9 bases align to TRBD1. The CDR3 DNA reads as TGCAGTGCGAAAGGACAGGGGCAATCCTACGAGCAGTACTTC. Translating gives CSAKGQGQSYEQYF.